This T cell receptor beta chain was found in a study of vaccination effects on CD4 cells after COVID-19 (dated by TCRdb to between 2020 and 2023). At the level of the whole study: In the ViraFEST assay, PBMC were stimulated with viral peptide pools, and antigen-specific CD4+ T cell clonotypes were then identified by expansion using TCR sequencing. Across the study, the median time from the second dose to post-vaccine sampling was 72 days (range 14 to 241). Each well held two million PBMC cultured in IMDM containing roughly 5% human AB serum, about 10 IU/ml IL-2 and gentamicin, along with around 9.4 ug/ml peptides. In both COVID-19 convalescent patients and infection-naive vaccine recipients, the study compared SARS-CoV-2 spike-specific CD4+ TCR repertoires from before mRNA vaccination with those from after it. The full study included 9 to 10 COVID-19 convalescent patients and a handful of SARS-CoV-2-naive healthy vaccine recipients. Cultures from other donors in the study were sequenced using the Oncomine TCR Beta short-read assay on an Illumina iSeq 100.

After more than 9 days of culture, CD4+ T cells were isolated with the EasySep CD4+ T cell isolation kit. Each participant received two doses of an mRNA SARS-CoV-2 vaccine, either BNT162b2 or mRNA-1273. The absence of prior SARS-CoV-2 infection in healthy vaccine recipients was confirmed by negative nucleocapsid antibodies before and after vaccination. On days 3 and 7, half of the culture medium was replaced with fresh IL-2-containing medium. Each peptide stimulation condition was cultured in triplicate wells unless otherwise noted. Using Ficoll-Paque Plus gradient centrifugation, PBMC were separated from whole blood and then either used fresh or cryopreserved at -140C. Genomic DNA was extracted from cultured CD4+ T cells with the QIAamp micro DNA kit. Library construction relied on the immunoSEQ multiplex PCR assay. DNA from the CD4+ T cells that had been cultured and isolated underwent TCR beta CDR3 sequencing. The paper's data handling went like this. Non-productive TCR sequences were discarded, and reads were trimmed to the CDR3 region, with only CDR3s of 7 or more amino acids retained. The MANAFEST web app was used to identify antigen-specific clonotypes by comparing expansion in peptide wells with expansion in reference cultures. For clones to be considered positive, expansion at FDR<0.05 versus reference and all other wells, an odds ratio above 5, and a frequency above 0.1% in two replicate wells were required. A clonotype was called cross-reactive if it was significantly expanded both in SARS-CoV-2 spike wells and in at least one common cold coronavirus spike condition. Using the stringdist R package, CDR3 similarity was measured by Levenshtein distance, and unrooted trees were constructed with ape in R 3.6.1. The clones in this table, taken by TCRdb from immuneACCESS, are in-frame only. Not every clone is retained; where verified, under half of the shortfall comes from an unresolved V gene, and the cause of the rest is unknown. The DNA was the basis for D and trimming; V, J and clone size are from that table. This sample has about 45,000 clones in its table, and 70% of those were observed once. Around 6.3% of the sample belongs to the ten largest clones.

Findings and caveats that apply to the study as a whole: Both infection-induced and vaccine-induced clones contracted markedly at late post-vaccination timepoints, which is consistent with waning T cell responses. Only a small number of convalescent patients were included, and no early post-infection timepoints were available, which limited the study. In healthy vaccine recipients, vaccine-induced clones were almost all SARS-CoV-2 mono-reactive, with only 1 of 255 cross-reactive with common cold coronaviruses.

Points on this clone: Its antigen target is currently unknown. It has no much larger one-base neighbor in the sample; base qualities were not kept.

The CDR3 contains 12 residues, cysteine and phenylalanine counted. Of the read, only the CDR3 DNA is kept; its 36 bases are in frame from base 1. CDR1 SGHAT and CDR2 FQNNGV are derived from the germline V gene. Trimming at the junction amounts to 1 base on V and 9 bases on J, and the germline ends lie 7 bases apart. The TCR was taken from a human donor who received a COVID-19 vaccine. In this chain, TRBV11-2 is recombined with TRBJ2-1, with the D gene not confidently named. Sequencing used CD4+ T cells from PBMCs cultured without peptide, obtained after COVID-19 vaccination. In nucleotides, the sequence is TGTGCCAGCAGCTTAGGCCGGTCTGAGCAGTTCTTC. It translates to CASSLGRSEQFF.